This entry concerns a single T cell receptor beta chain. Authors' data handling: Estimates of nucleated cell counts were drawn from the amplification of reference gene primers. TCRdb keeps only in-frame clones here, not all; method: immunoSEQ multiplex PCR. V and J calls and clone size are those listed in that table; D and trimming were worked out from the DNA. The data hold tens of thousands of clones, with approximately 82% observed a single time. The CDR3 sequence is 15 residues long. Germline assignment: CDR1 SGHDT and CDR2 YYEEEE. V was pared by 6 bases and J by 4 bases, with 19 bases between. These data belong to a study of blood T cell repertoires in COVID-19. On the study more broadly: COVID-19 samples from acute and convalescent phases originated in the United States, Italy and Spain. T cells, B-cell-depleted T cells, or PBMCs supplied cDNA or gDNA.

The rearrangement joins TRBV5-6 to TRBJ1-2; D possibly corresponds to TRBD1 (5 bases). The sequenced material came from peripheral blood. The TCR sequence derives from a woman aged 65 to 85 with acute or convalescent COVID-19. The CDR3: CASIYLQGNLYGYTF. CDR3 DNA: TGTGCCAGCATCTACCTTCAGGGAAATCTCTATGGCTACACCTTC.